One and the same sample provided the 27 T cell receptor beta chains below, sequenced in a study of blood T cell repertoires in COVID-19 (dated by TCRdb to 2019 to 2021). The library came from the immunoSEQ multiplex PCR assay. This immuneACCESS table, as held by TCRdb, lists in-frame sequences with V and J called but not all clones. Of the missing ones, under half trace to an unresolved V gene in checked studies; the others have no known cause. The sample table holds 300,000 to 350,000 clones, of which around 89% were seen once. The ten biggest clones cover 1.5% to 2% of the sample. The specimen was peripheral blood. Receptor source: a woman under 40 with COVID-19, enrolled during active disease.

The chain carries TRBV6-5 and TRBJ1-1; D gene unclear. The ends were cut back, 7 bases at V and 1 base at J, with 13 bases in the middle. Germline CDR1 is MNHEY and CDR2 is SVGAGI. CDR3 length: 14 residues. CDR3 DNA: TGTGCCAGCATCCCCGGTGGGAGGAACACTGAAGCTTTCTTT. Translating gives CASIPGGRNTEAFF.

The V gene is TRBV3-1 (or the pseudogene TRBV3-2), the J gene TRBJ2-3; tentative D call: TRBD1 (5 bases). The CDR3 covers 16 residues. V was shortened by 1 base and J by 0 bases, with 11 bases between the two germline ends. Germline V CDR1 and CDR2: LGHDT, YNNKEL (reference sequence). CDR3 bases: TGTGCCAGCAGCCAAGGCAGGGTGTGGAGCACAGATACGCAGTATTTT. It specifies CASSQGRVWSTDTQYF.

The rearrangement links TRBV12-3 or TRBV12-4 to TRBJ2-2; D unclear. Trimming took off 6 bases at V and 5 bases at J, with 7 bases between the two ends. CDR3 length: 12 amino acids. The CDR3 DNA follows: TGTGCCAGCAGCCCTAGGACCGGGGAGCTGTTTTTT. It encodes CASSPRTGELFF.

V usage is TRBV6-1 and J usage is TRBJ2-1; D possibly corresponds to TRBD2 (5 bases). This CDR3 contains 13 residues. Trimming pared 1 base from V and 7 bases from J, leaving 8 bases between. Germline values: CDR1 MNHNS, CDR2 SASEGT. The CDR3 loop reads CASSEVGENEQFF. The CDR3 DNA follows: TGTGCCAGCAGTGAAGTGGGAGAAAATGAGCAGTTCTTC.

This chain links TRBV6-5 with TRBJ2-5; tentative D call: TRBD1 (5 bases). The CDR3 runs to 14 residues. The V end was cut by 5 bases, the J end by 5 bases, with 15 bases between. CDR1 MNHEY and CDR2 SVGAGI come from the germline V gene. In DNA form, the CDR3 reads TGTGCCAGCAGTAGACAGCGAGATGTGGAGACCCAGTACTTC. This codes for CASSRQRDVETQYF.

This sequence joins TRBV5-6 and TRBJ1-2; D is unclear. Trimming cost V 2 bases and J 4 bases, with 6 bases left between them. CDR1 SGHDT and CDR2 YYEEEE come from the germline V gene. The CDR3 covers 12 residues. The CDR3 loop reads CASSLGVYGYTF. For the CDR3, the DNA is TGTGCCAGCAGCTTAGGAGTCTATGGCTACACCTTC.

V usage is TRBV29-1 and J usage is TRBJ1-2; a weak D match, TRBD1 (6 bases). CDR3 length equals 14 residues. Trimming took off 4 bases at V and 4 bases at J, with 16 bases between the two ends. The germline V gene has CDR1 SQVTM and CDR2 ANQGSEA. In DNA form, the CDR3 reads TGCAGCGTTGGGAGAACAGGGTCGGCCTATGGCTACACCTTC. Its protein product is CSVGRTGSAYGYTF.

The rearrangement joins TRBV14 to TRBJ1-1, with TRBD1 matching over 9 bases. V trimming: 4 bases; J trimming: 2 bases; junction bases outside the gene matches: 5. Germline values: CDR1 SGHDN, CDR2 FVKESK. The CDR3 contains 15 residues. Here the CDR3 reads CASSPPTGGNTEAFF. CDR3 sequence (DNA): TGTGCCAGCAGCCCTCCGACAGGGGGTAACACTGAAGCTTTCTTT.

The rearrangement uses TRBV6-5 and TRBJ2-3, with 9 bases fitting TRBD2. The CDR3 covers 14 residues. CDR1 is MNHEY and CDR2 is SVGAGI in the germline V gene. J was trimmed by 1 base and V by 7 bases; bases with no gene match: 3. CDR3 DNA sequence: TGTGCCAGCATGGTAGCGGGGGGCACAGATACGCAGTATTTT. Amino acids: CASMVAGGTDTQYF.

In its sample, this clone was seen once. This chain connects TRBV6-5 to TRBJ1-1, with a weak D call TRBD1 (6 bases). Trimming took off 6 bases at V and 0 bases at J, with 14 bases between the two ends. The germline V gene encodes CDR1 MNHEY and CDR2 SVGAGI. The CDR3 covers 15 residues. The CDR3 region has the DNA TGTGCCAGCAGCAATCGGGGGGCCATGAACACTGAAGCTTTCTTT. It codes for CASSNRGAMNTEAFF.

The chain is built from TRBV19 and TRBJ1-6; 7 nucleotides match TRBD1. The V gene end was trimmed by 10 bases and the J gene end by 2 bases; junction bases not matched to a gene: 8. This CDR3 is 15 amino acids long. The V gene's germline CDR1 is LNHDA and CDR2 SQIVND (reference sequence). CDR3: CAIPDRLTYNSPLHF. In DNA, the CDR3 is TGTGCCATCCCGGACAGGTTAACCTATAATTCACCCCTCCACTTT.

V gene TRBV10-3 combines with J gene TRBJ2-1, with 8 bases matching TRBD2. Losses at the gene ends were 10 bases for V and 6 bases for J; bases not matched to a gene: 5. CDR1 is ENHRY, CDR2 SYGVKD, per germline. This CDR3 is 12 amino acids long. The chain's CDR3 is CATAGGLNEQFF. CDR3 nucleotide sequence: TGTGCCACCGCGGGGGGTCTCAATGAGCAGTTCTTC.

This clone was recorded once. The chain links TRBV4-1 to TRBJ1-5, with D unresolved. This CDR3 region has 16 residues. V lost 2 bases and J lost 5, with 16 bases in between. Germline CDR1 is MGHRA and CDR2 is YSYEKL. For the CDR3, the DNA is TGCGCCAGCAGCCAACAAAACGGGGATAGGTATCAGCCCCAGCATTTT. Translation: CASSQQNGDRYQPQHF.

The V and J genes are TRBV2 and TRBJ2-3, with D unresolved. This CDR3 has 14 residues. Germline values: CDR1 SNHLY, CDR2 FYNNEI. V was clipped by 10 bases and J by 0 bases, with 14 bases between them. CDR3 DNA sequence: TGTGCCATCGTTAAACCCAGTAGCACAGATACGCAGTATTTT. This sequence encodes CAIVKPSSTDTQYF. The full variable domain, in which reference TRBV2 and TRBJ2-3 provide the parts outside the CDR3, is EPEVTQTPSHQVTQMGQEVILRCVPISNHLYFYWYRQILGQKVEFLVSFYNNEISEKSEIFDDQFSVERPDGSNFTLKIRSTKLEDSAMYFCAIVKPSSTDTQYFGPGTRLTVL.

Written as DNA, the CDR3 is TGTGCCAGTAGTATATCCGGGGGTAGGGACTATGGCTACACCTTC. Its translation: CASSISGGRDYGYTF. The chain recombines TRBV19 with TRBJ1-2, with TRBD1 as a possible D gene (5 bases). The V gene's germline CDR1 is LNHDA and CDR2 SQIVND (reference sequence). Between the trimmed V and J ends, which lost 2 bases and 3 bases, there was a span of 13 bases. The CDR3 is 15 residues long.

This clone was seen once. The chain couples TRBV28 to TRBJ1-4; D may be TRBD1 (5 bases). Germline V gene data show CDR1 as MDHEN and CDR2 as SYDVKM. The V and J ends lost 10 bases and 3 bases respectively, with 15 bases between them. CDR3 length: 14 residues. CDR3 sequence: CATGSGGANEKLFF. CDR3 DNA: TGTGCCACCGGGAGTGGGGGGGCTAATGAAAAACTGTTTTTT.

J is TRBJ1-1 and V is TRBV5-1, with 7 bases aligning to TRBD1. The CDR3 length is 12 residues. With 2 bases clipped from V and 7 bases from J, the junction kept 2 bases outside the gene matches. Germline CDR1 SGHRS, CDR2 YFSETQ. In DNA, the CDR3 is TGCGCCAGCAGCTTTACAGGGGTTGAAGCTTTCTTT. It specifies CASSFTGVEAFF.

This chain links TRBV7-3 with TRBJ2-7; 7 bases map to TRBD1. Trimming at V came to 5 bases and at J to 0 bases, leaving 7 bases not matched to a gene. CDR1 is SGHTA and CDR2 is FQGTGA in the germline V gene. The CDR3 has 15 residues. In nucleotides, the CDR3 is TGTGCCAGCAGCGTACAGGGGCTGTCCTCCTACGAGCAGTACTTC. Amino acids: CASSVQGLSSYEQYF.

This chain connects TRBV11-2 to TRBJ1-2; D remains ambiguous. This CDR3 comprises 13 residues. Per germline, CDR1 SGHAT and CDR2 FQNNGV. Trimming removed 1 base at V and 4 bases at J, with 7 bases between. CDR3 sequence (DNA): TGTGCCAGCAGCTTAGGGGAGGGCTATGGCTACACCTTC. Its protein product is CASSLGEGYGYTF. Variable domain in full (rest from reference TRBV11-2 and TRBJ1-2): EAGVAQSPRYKIIEKRQSVAFWCNPISGHATLYWYQQILGQGPKLLIQFQNNGVVDDSQLPKDRFSAERLKGVDSTLKIQPAKLEDSAVYLCASSLGEGYGYTFGSGTRLTVV.

The V call is TRBV14, the J call TRBJ2-3; D gene ambiguous. The CDR3 contains 14 residues. The V and J ends lost 4 bases and 6 bases respectively, with 14 bases between them. Germline values: CDR1 SGHDN, CDR2 FVKESK. CDR3 nucleotide sequence: TGTGCCAGCAGCCGTCAGGTCCGTACGGATACGCAGTATTTT. Its protein product is CASSRQVRTDTQYF.

This clone was seen once. V and J are TRBV27 and TRBJ1-2; D is possibly TRBD1 (5 bases). V was cut by 6 bases and J by 0 bases, with 14 bases left in between. Looked up from germline, CDR1 is MNHEY and CDR2 is SMNVEV (reference sequence). The CDR3 has 15 amino acids. The DNA for the CDR3 is TGTGCCAGCAGCCGCGGGACTGCTTCTAACTATGGCTACACCTTC. Translation gives CASSRGTASNYGYTF.

This chain joins TRBV7-9 and TRBJ2-5; D is undetermined. V was trimmed by 5 bases and J by 5 bases, leaving 15 bases between them. CDR3 length equals 14 residues. Germline CDR1 reads SEHNR; CDR2 reads FQNEAQ (reference sequence). In DNA form, the CDR3 reads TGTGCCAGCAGCCCGAATTTTTACTTGGAGACCCAGTACTTC. It yields the protein CASSPNFYLETQYF. Complete variable domain (other parts from reference TRBV7-9 and TRBJ2-5): DTGVSQNPRHKITKRGQNVTFRCDPISEHNRLYWYRQTLGQGPEFLTYFQNEAQLEKSRLLSDRFSAERPKGSFSTLEIQRTEQGDSAMYLCASSPNFYLETQYFGPGTRLLVL.

This rearrangement joins TRBV5-1 to TRBJ2-2; D is undetermined. V lost 1 base, J lost 1 base, and 8 bases lay in between. Germline V gives CDR1 SGHRS, CDR2 YFSETQ. The CDR3 length is 15 residues. DNA of the CDR3: TGCGCCAGCAGCTTGAAATTAGTGAACACCGGGGAGCTGTTTTTT. Residues: CASSLKLVNTGELFF.

V is TRBV5-6 and J is TRBJ1-2; 8 bases line up with TRBD1. The junction had 7 bases not matched to a gene; V was cut back by 1 base and J by 8 bases. Germline CDR1 SGHDT, CDR2 YYEEEE. The CDR3 spans 14 residues. CDR3 in DNA: TGTGCCAGCAGCTTGCTACAGGGGGAGTGGGGCTACACCTTC. Translating it yields CASSLLQGEWGYTF.

The V gene is TRBV3-1 (or the pseudogene TRBV3-2), the J gene TRBJ2-1; 8 nucleotides match TRBD2. Germline CDR1 and CDR2: LGHDT and YNNKEL (reference sequence). V trimming: 0 bases; J trimming: 2 bases; junction bases outside the gene matches: 15. The CDR3 is 20 amino acids. CDR3 DNA sequence: TGTGCCAGCAGCCAAGATCTTCCCTCGATGACTAGCGCACCCTACAATGAGCAGTTCTTC. Its protein is CASSQDLPSMTSAPYNEQFF.

This clone was counted once. The chain carries TRBV10-3 and TRBJ2-3; perhaps TRBD2 as D (5 bases). Germline V gives CDR1 ENHRY, CDR2 SYGVKD. The germline V and J ends were trimmed by 0 bases and 1 base, with 8 bases remaining between them. The CDR3 loop spans 15 amino acids. Here the CDR3 DNA reads TGTGCCATCAGTGAGTCAAGCGGACGCACAGATACGCAGTATTTT. This sequence encodes CAISESSGRTDTQYF.

The chain recombines TRBV20-1 with TRBJ2-7; no clear D gene. Between the trimmed V and J ends, which lost 3 bases and 3 bases, there was a span of 6 bases. The CDR3 is 11 amino acids. The germline V gene encodes CDR1 DFQATT and CDR2 SNEGSKA (reference sequence). CDR3 nucleotides: TGCAGTGCTAGTGTCTACTACGAGCAGTACTTC. Protein sequence: CSASVYYEQYF.